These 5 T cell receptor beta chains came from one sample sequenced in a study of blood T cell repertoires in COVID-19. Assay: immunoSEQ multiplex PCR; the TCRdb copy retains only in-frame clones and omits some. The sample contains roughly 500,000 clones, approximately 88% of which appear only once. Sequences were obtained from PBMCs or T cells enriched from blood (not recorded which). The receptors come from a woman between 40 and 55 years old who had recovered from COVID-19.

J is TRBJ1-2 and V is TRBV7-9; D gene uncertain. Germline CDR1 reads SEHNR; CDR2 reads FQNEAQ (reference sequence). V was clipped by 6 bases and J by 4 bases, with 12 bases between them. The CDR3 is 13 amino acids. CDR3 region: CASSFTAFYGYTF. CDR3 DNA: TGTGCCAGCAGTTTTACAGCCTTCTATGGCTACACCTTC. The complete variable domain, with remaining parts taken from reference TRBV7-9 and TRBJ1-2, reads DTGVSQNPRHKITKRGQNVTFRCDPISEHNRLYWYRQTLGQGPEFLTYFQNEAQLEKSRLLSDRFSAERPKGSFSTLEIQRTEQGDSAMYLCASSFTAFYGYTFGSGTRLTVV.

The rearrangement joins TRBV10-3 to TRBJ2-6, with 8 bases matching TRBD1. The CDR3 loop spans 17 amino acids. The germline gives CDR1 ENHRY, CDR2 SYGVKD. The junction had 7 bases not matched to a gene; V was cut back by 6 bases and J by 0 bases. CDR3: CAISRTGITSGANVLTF. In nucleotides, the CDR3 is TGTGCCATCAGCCGGACAGGGATTACCTCTGGGGCCAACGTCCTGACTTTC.

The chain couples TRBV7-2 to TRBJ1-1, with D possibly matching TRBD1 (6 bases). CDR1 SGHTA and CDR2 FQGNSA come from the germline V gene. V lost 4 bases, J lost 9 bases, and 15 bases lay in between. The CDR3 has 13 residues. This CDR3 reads CASSSEGTLQAFF. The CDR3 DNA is TGTGCCAGCAGCTCAGAAGGGACACTCCAAGCTTTCTTT.

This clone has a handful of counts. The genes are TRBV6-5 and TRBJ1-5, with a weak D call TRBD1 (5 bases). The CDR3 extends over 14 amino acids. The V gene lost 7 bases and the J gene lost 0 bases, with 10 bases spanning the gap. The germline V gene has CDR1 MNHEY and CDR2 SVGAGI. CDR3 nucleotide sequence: TGTGCCAGCACTGGACATTATAGCAATCAGCCCCAGCATTTT. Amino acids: CASTGHYSNQPQHF.

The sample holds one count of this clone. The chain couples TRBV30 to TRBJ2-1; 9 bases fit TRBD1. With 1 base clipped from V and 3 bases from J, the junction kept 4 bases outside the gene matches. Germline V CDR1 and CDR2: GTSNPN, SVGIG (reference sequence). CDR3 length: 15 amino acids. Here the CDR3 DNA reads TGTGCCTGGAGTGGGGGACAGGGATTCTACAATGAGCAGTTCTTC. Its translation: CAWSGGQGFYNEQFF.